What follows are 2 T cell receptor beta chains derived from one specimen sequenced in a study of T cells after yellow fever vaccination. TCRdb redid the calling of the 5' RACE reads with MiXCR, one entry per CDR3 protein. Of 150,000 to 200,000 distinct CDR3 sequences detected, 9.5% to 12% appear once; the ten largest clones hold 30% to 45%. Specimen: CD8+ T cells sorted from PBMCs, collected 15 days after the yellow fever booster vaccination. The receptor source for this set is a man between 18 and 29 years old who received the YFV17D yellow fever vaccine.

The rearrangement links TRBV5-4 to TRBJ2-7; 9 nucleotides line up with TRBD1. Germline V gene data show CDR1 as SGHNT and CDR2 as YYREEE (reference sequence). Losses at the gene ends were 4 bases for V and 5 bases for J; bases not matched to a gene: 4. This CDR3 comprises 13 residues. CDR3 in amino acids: CASSLDRGHEQYF. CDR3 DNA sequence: TGTGCCAGCAGCCTGGACAGGGGTCACGAGCAGTACTTC.

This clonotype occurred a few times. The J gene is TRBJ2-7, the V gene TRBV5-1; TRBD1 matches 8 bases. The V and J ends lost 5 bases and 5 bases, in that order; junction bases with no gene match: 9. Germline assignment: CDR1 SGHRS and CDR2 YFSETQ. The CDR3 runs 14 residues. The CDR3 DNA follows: TGCGCCAGCAGATCCGGGACAGGTCAGAACGAGCAGTACTTC. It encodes CASRSGTGQNEQYF.